Presented here are 29 T cell receptor beta chains from one specimen sequenced in a study of blood T cell repertoires in COVID-19. Assay: immunoSEQ multiplex PCR; the TCRdb copy retains only in-frame clones and omits some. The table records nearly 250,000 clones, 70% to 90% of them present only once. The sequenced material came from PBMCs or T cells enriched from blood (not recorded which). These receptors were taken from a man between 45 and 60 years old who had been exposed to COVID-19.

This clone was observed once. This chain joins TRBV10-3 and TRBJ2-7, with D perhaps TRBD2 (5 bases). The CDR3 is 12 residues long. The V gene's germline CDR1 is ENHRY and CDR2 SYGVKD. V was shortened by 7 bases and J by 5 bases, with 12 bases between the two germline ends. In nucleotides, the CDR3 is TGTGCCATCAAAACTAGTACCGACGAGCAGTACTTC. Its translation: CAIKTSTDEQYF.

This chain uses TRBV19 with TRBJ1-2; maybe TRBD1 (5 bases). The germline V gene has CDR1 LNHDA and CDR2 SQIVND (reference sequence). Trimming pared 7 bases from V and 8 bases from J, leaving 11 bases between. This CDR3 has 11 residues. The CDR3 loop is CASNFREGYTF. The CDR3 region has the DNA TGTGCCAGTAACTTCAGGGAAGGCTACACCTTC.

The chain combines TRBV19 with TRBJ1-2; TRBD1 aligns across 7 bases. The CDR3 extends over 13 amino acids. Per germline, CDR1 LNHDA and CDR2 SQIVND (reference sequence). Trimming removed 4 bases from V and 4 bases from J; junction bases left unmatched: 3. The CDR3 loop reads CASSTGTVYGYTF. The CDR3 nucleotides read TGTGCCAGTAGTACCGGGACAGTCTATGGCTACACCTTC. Full variable domain (remainder filled in from reference TRBV19 and TRBJ1-2): DGGITQSPKYLFRKEGQNVTLSCEQNLNHDAMYWYRQDPGQGLRLIYYSQIVNDFQKGDIAEGYSVSREKKESFPLTVTSAQKNPTAFYLCASSTGTVYGYTFGSGTRLTVV.

The rearrangement links TRBV28 to TRBJ2-3; no definite D call. Looked up from germline, CDR1 is MDHEN and CDR2 is SYDVKM. This CDR3 comprises 12 residues. Trimming took 5 bases from V and 2 from J, leaving 5 bases between them. The CDR3 loop is CASSLYTDTQYF. The CDR3 bases are TGTGCCAGCAGTCTCTACACAGATACGCAGTATTTT. Variable domain in full (rest from reference TRBV28 and TRBJ2-3): DVKVTQSSRYLVKRTGEKVFLECVQDMDHENMFWYRQDPGLGLRLIYFSYDVKMKEKGDIPEGYSVSREKKERFSLILESASTNQTSMYLCASSLYTDTQYFGPGTRLTVL.

This chain uses TRBV9 with TRBJ1-6; no clear D gene. The CDR3 spans 13 residues. V lost 2 bases to trimming and J lost 4 bases, with 4 bases between them. The germline V gene encodes CDR1 SGDLS and CDR2 YYNGEE. The CDR3 DNA is TGTGCCAGCAGCGTCCAGTATAATTCACCCCTCCACTTT. Its translation: CASSVQYNSPLHF.

J is TRBJ1-2 and V is TRBV10-3; D perhaps matches TRBD1 (5 bases). V was pared by 5 bases and J by 8 bases, with 12 bases between. This CDR3 contains 12 residues. The germline V gene has CDR1 ENHRY and CDR2 SYGVKD. The CDR3 protein is CAISFGGSGYTF. In DNA, the CDR3 is TGTGCCATCAGTTTCGGGGGGAGCGGCTACACCTTC.

The chain employs TRBV5-1 and TRBJ2-2, with D unclear. V was clipped by 0 bases and J by 4 bases, with 4 bases between them. The CDR3 loop spans 13 amino acids. The germline CDR1 and CDR2 sequences are SGHRS and YFSETQ. The CDR3 is CASSLEPTGELFF. The CDR3 DNA sequence: TGCGCCAGCAGCTTGGAGCCCACCGGGGAGCTGTTTTTT.

The V call is TRBV15, the J call TRBJ1-2; 8 nucleotides agree with TRBD1. The CDR3 sequence is 13 residues long. Germline loops: CDR1 LNHNV, CDR2 YYDKDF (reference sequence). J was trimmed by 2 bases and V by 5 bases; bases with no gene match: 1. CDR3 DNA: TGTGCCACCAGCTGGACAGGGAACTATGGCTACACCTTC. Translated: CATSWTGNYGYTF.

The chain carries TRBV5-1 and TRBJ2-5, with 11 bases fitting TRBD1. With 3 bases clipped from V and 5 bases from J, the junction kept 6 bases outside the gene matches. CDR1 SGHRS and CDR2 YFSETQ come from the germline V gene. The CDR3 runs 15 residues. CDR3 DNA sequence: TGCGCCAGCAGCTCCGGACAGGGGGCCGCGGAGACCCAGTACTTC. This codes for CASSSGQGAAETQYF. Full variable domain (outside the CDR3, taken from reference TRBV5-1 and TRBJ2-5): KAGVTQTPRYLIKTRGQQVTLSCSPISGHRSVSWYQQTPGQGLQFLFEYFSETQRNKGNFPGRFSGRQFSNSRSEMNVSTLELGDSALYLCASSSGQGAAETQYFGPGTRLLVL.

The J gene is TRBJ1-2, the V gene TRBV5-1; tentatively, D is TRBD1 (5 bases). Trimming took off 5 bases at V and 7 bases at J, with 18 bases between the two ends. Germline-derived CDR1 and CDR2 are SGHRS and YFSETQ. The CDR3 consists of 14 residues. The chain's CDR3 is CASSQGLPTGGYTF. CDR3 coding DNA: TGCGCCAGCAGTCAGGGTCTCCCAACGGGTGGCTACACCTTC.

CDR3 sequence reads: CASSYFRSQETQYF. CDR3 coding DNA: TGTGCCAGCAGTTACTTCCGTAGTCAAGAGACCCAGTACTTC. This sequence joins TRBV6-5 and TRBJ2-5; D remains unclear. The V gene's germline CDR1 is MNHEY and CDR2 SVGAGI. This CDR3 has 14 amino acids. Deletions cut 1 base from V and 2 bases from J, with 8 bases between.

This clone appeared once. This chain uses TRBV2 with TRBJ1-4; no definite D call. V was pared by 4 bases and J by 8 bases, with 14 bases between. This CDR3 region has 14 residues. CDR1 SNHLY and CDR2 FYNNEI come from the germline V gene. The CDR3: CASSVEGTEEKLFF. The CDR3 DNA reads as TGTGCCAGCAGTGTCGAGGGAACGGAGGAAAAACTGTTTTTT.

The CDR3 loop is CASSLPVLTGAMYGYTF. Here the CDR3 DNA reads TGTGCCAGCAGTCTCCCCGTCTTGACGGGAGCCATGTATGGCTACACCTTC. This sequence joins TRBV28 and TRBJ1-2, with unresolved D. This CDR3 region has 17 residues. V was shortened by 5 bases and J by 5 bases, with 24 bases between the two germline ends. In germline, CDR1 is MDHEN, CDR2 SYDVKM.

The chain links TRBV5-4 to TRBJ2-1, with no clear D. The ends were cut back, 4 bases at V and 16 bases at J, with 18 bases in the middle. The germline V gene encodes CDR1 SGHNT and CDR2 YYREEE (reference sequence). CDR3 size: 12 residues. CDR3: CASSLPRSIFFF. The CDR3 nucleotides are TGTGCCAGCAGCCTGCCTCGGAGTATATTCTTCTTC. Combining the CDR3 with reference TRBV5-4 and TRBJ2-1 gives the whole variable domain ETGVTQSPTHLIKTRGQQVTLRCSSQSGHNTVSWYQQALGQGPQFIFQYYREEENGRGNFPPRFSGLQFPNYSSELNVNALELDDSALYLCASSLPRSIFFFGPGTRLTVL.

The chain couples TRBV5-1 to TRBJ2-1; 10 bases are shared with TRBD2. Germline loops: CDR1 SGHRS, CDR2 YFSETQ. Unmatched junction bases numbered 3, after V lost 2 bases and J lost 4 bases. The CDR3 contains 15 residues. CDR3 region: CASSFPSGGYNEQFF. In nucleotides, the CDR3 is TGCGCCAGCAGCTTCCCTAGCGGGGGATACAATGAGCAGTTCTTC.

The genes are TRBV7-8 and TRBJ1-2; D not certain. Germline V gene lookup returns CDR1 SGHVS and CDR2 FQNEAQ. The V end lost 2 bases, the J end lost 4 bases, and 11 bases lay between the germline ends. The CDR3 has 14 residues. CDR3 region: CASSLSGRAYGYTF. Written as DNA, the CDR3 is TGTGCCAGCAGCTTATCTGGGAGAGCCTATGGCTACACCTTC.

J is TRBJ2-7 and V is TRBV28; 7 bases line up with TRBD2. Unmatched junction bases numbered 8, after V lost 6 bases and J lost 3 bases. From germline, CDR1 is MDHEN and CDR2 SYDVKM. This CDR3 region has 14 residues. The CDR3 protein is CASSYGPSGYEQYV. In DNA, the CDR3 is TGTGCCAGCAGCTACGGCCCTAGCGGCTACGAGCAGTACGTC.

This clone was found once. J is TRBJ2-3 and V is TRBV2; D perhaps matches TRBD2 (5 bases). Trimming took 3 bases from V and 0 from J, leaving 13 bases between them. Germline V gene lookup returns CDR1 SNHLY and CDR2 FYNNEI. The CDR3 runs to 16 residues. The CDR3 spells CASSDQRTSSTDTQYF. DNA for the CDR3: TGTGCCAGCAGTGATCAGAGGACTTCTAGCACAGATACGCAGTATTTT.

As regards this clone: The germline gene is not matched at one end of the junction; a read error may be the cause. The chain couples TRBV3-1 (or the pseudogene TRBV3-2) to TRBJ1-5; D gene unclear. This CDR3 region has 12 residues. Per the germline V gene, CDR1 is LGHDT and CDR2 is YNNKEL (reference sequence). CDR3 amino acids: CASSKDGQPQHF. The CDR3 DNA is TGTGCCAGCAGCAAAGACGGGCAGCCCCAGCATTTT.

The rearrangement links TRBV28 to TRBJ1-4; tentatively, D is TRBD1 (6 bases). Deletions cut 5 bases from V and 7 bases from J, with 11 bases between. Germline lookup yields CDR1 MDHEN and CDR2 SYDVKM. This CDR3 spans 13 amino acids. CDR3: CASSPGHGEKLFF. CDR3 bases: TGTGCCAGCAGTCCGGGACACGGTGAAAAACTGTTTTTT.

The chain employs TRBV5-6 and TRBJ2-1; tentative D call: TRBD1 (6 bases). Per germline, CDR1 SGHDT and CDR2 YYEEEE. This CDR3 is 14 amino acids long. V lost 2 bases to trimming and J lost 8 bases, with 14 bases between them. The CDR3 DNA follows: TGTGCCAGCAGCTTTCAAACAGGGTTTTATGAGCAGTTCTTC. Translated, it gives CASSFQTGFYEQFF. Variable domain in full (rest from reference TRBV5-6 and TRBJ2-1): DAGVTQSPTHLIKTRGQQVTLRCSPKSGHDTVSWYQQALGQGPQFIFQYYEEEERQRGNFPDRFSGHQFPNYSSELNVNALLLGDSALYLCASSFQTGFYEQFFGPGTRLTVL.

V usage is TRBV7-9 and J usage is TRBJ1-5; tentatively, D is TRBD1 (6 bases). The germline gives CDR1 SEHNR, CDR2 FQNEAQ (reference sequence). V was pared by 5 bases and J by 7 bases, with 9 bases between. CDR3 length equals 12 residues. In DNA, the CDR3 is TGTGCCAGCAGCCTAACAGGGCAGCCCCAGCATTTT. Its translation is CASSLTGQPQHF.

This clone was picked up one time. The genes are TRBV5-4 and TRBJ2-1, with TRBD2 identical over 13 bases. The CDR3 has 15 amino acids. Looked up from germline, CDR1 is SGHNT and CDR2 is YYREEE (reference sequence). J gave up 9 bases and V 0 bases, and 3 bases lay outside the gene matches. Here the CDR3 reads CASSLGTSGGIEQFF. In nucleotides, the CDR3 is TGTGCCAGCAGCTTGGGGACTAGCGGGGGCATTGAGCAGTTCTTC.

The V call is TRBV10-3, the J call TRBJ2-1; maybe TRBD2 (5 bases). Germline CDR1 ENHRY, CDR2 SYGVKD. This CDR3 comprises 14 residues. V was clipped by 1 base and J by 8 bases, with 12 bases between them. The DNA of the CDR3 is TGTGCCATCAGTGAGTTAGTTGGGAGCTATGAGCAGTTCTTC. Its translation: CAISELVGSYEQFF.

The rearrangement links TRBV7-2 to TRBJ1-2; maybe TRBD1 (5 bases). V was clipped by 6 bases and J by 4 bases, with 15 bases between them. There are 14 residues in the CDR3. CDR1 is SGHTA and CDR2 is FQGNSA in the germline V gene. CDR3: CASRPGGGSYGYTF. The CDR3 DNA reads as TGTGCCAGCAGGCCCGGGGGTGGGTCCTATGGCTACACCTTC.

The V gene is TRBV12-3 or TRBV12-4, the J gene TRBJ1-2, with D unclear. CDR3 length: 12 amino acids. Trimming took off 7 bases at V and 1 base at J, with 7 bases between the two ends. CDR3 sequence (DNA): TGTGCCAGCAACTCCAATAACTATGGCTACACCTTC. Translating gives CASNSNNYGYTF.

The chain has TRBV18 and TRBJ2-3; weak D call: TRBD1 (6 bases). Between the trimmed V and J ends, which lost 1 base and 3 bases, there was a span of 8 bases. The CDR3 runs to 14 residues. Germline V lookup: CDR1 KGHSH, CDR2 LQKENI. CDR3: CASSPLGATDTQYF. The CDR3 region has the DNA TGTGCCAGCTCACCACTGGGGGCTACAGATACGCAGTATTTT.

The chain is built from TRBV5-1 and TRBJ2-6; 8 bases are a match to TRBD2. The ends lost 7 bases at V and 0 bases at J; junction bases unmatched: 6. The germline V gene encodes CDR1 SGHRS and CDR2 YFSETQ. The CDR3 is 16 residues long. CDR3 amino acids: CASEGLVGSGANVLTF. The CDR3 nucleotides read TGCGCCAGCGAGGGACTAGTTGGCTCTGGGGCCAACGTCCTGACTTTC.

V is TRBV11-3 and J is TRBJ2-5; TRBD2 matches at 9 bases. This CDR3 has 16 residues. Germline assignment: CDR1 SGHNT and CDR2 YENEEA. The trim removed 1 base at V and 0 bases at J, leaving 3 bases unmatched. Here the CDR3 DNA reads TGTGCCAGCAGCTTAGGGAGCGGGGGGAACCAAGAGACCCAGTACTTC. It is translated as CASSLGSGGNQETQYF.